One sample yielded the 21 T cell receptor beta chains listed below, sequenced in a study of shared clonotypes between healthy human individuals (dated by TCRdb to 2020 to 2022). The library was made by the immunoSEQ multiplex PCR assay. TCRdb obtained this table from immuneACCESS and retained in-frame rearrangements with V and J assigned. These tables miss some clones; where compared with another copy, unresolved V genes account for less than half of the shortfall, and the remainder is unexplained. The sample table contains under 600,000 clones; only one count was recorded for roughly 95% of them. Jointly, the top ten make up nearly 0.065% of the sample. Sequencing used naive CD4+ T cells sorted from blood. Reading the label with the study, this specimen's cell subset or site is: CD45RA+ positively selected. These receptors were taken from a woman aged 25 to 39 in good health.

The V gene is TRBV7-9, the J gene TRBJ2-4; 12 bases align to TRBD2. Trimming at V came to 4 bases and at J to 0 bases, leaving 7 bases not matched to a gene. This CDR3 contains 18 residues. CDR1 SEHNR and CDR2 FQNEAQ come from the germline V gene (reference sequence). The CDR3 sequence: CASSSRLAGVAAKNIQYF. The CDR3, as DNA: TGTGCCAGCAGCTCGAGACTAGCGGGAGTCGCAGCCAAAAACATTCAGTACTTC.

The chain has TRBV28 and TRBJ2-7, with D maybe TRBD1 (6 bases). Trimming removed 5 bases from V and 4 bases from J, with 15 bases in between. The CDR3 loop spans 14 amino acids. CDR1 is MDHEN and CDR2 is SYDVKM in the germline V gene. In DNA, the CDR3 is TGTGCCAGCAGTAAAGTACAGGGTTCGTACGAGCAGTACTTC. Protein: CASSKVQGSYEQYF.

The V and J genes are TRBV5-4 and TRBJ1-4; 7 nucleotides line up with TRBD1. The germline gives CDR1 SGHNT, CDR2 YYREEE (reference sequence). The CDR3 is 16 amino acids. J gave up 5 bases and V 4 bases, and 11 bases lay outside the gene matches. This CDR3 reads CASSLETGRLNEKLFF. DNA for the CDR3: TGTGCCAGCAGCCTAGAGACAGGGAGGTTGAATGAAAAACTGTTTTTT.

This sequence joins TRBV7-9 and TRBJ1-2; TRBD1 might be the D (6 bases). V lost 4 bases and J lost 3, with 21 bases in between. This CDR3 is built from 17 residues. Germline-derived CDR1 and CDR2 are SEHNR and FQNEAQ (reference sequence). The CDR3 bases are TGTGCCAGCAGCTCTCCCGAGGGGACACCCTCTGACTATGGCTACACCTTC. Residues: CASSSPEGTPSDYGYTF.

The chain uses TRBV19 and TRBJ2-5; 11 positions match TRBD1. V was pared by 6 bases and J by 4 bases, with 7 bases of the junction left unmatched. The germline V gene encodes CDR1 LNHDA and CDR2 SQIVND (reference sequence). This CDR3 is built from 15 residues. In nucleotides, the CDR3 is TGTGCCAGTAGACCTCTGGACAGGGGGCTAGAGACCCAGTACTTC. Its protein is CASRPLDRGLETQYF.

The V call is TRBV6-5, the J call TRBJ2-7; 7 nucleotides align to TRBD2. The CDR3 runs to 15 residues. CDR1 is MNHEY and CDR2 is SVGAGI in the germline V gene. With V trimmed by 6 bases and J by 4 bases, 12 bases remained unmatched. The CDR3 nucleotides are TGTGCCAGCAGACGCGAAGGACTAGATGGGTACGAGCAGTACTTC. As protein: CASRREGLDGYEQYF.

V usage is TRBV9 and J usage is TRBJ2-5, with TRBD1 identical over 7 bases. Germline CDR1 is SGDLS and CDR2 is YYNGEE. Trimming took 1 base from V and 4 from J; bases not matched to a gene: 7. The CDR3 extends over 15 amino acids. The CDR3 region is CASSVSGGQAETQYF. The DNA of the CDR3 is TGTGCCAGCAGCGTATCTGGAGGACAGGCAGAGACCCAGTACTTC.

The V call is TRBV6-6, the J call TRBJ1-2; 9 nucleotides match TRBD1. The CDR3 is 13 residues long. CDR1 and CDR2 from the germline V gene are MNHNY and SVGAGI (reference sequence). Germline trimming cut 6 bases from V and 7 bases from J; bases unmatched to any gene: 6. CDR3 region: CASRNMTGGGYTF. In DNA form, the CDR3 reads TGTGCCAGCAGAAATATGACAGGGGGTGGCTACACCTTC.

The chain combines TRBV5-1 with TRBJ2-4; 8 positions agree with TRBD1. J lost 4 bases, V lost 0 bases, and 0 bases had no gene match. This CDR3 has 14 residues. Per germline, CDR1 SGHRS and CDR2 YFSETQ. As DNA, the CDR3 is TGCGCCAGCAGCTTGGGACAGGGGAAAAACATTCAGTACTTC. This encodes CASSLGQGKNIQYF.

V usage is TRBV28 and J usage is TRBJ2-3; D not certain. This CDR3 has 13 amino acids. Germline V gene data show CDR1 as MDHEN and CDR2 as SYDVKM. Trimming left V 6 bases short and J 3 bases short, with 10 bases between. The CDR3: CASRSGPTDTQYF. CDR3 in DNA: TGTGCCAGCAGGTCTGGACCTACAGATACGCAGTATTTT.

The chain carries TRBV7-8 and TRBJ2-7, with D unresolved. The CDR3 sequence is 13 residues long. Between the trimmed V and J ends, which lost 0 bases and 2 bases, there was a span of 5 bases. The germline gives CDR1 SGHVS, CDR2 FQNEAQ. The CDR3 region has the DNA TGTGCCAGCAGCTTAGCCCAGACCTACGAGCAGTACTTC. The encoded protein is CASSLAQTYEQYF.

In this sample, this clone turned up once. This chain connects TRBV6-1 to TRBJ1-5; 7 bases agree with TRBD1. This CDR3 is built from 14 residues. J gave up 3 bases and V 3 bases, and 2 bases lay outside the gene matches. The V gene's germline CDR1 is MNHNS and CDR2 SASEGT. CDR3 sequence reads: CASSETGNNQPQHF. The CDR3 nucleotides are TGTGCCAGCAGTGAGACAGGGAACAATCAGCCCCAGCATTTT.

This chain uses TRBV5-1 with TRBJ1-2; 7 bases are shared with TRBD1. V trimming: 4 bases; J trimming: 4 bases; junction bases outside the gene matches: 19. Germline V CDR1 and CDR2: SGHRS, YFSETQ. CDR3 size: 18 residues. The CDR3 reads CASSPNGQAVQVRYGYTF. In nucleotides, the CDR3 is TGCGCCAGCAGCCCGAACGGACAGGCGGTGCAAGTTCGCTATGGCTACACCTTC.

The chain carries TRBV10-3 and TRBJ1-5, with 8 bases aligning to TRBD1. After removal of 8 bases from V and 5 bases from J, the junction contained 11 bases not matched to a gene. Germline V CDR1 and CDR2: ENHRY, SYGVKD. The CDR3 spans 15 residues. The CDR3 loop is CAISQGGQGDQPQHF. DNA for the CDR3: TGTGCCATCTCACAGGGGGGGCAGGGGGATCAGCCCCAGCATTTT.

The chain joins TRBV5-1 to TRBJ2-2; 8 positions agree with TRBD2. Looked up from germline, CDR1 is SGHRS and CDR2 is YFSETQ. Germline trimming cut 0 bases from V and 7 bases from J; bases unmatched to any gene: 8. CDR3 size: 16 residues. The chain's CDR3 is CASSLVSGGNFGELFF. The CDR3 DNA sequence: TGCGCCAGCAGCTTGGTTTCGGGAGGGAATTTCGGGGAGCTGTTTTTT.

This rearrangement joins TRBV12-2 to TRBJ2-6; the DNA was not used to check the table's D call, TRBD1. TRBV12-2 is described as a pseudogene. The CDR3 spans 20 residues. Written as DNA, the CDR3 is TGTGCAAGTCGCTTAGCTAGCTATTGGACAGGCTTCTCTGGGGCCAACGTCCTGACTTTC. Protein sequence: CASRLASYWTGFSGANVLTF.

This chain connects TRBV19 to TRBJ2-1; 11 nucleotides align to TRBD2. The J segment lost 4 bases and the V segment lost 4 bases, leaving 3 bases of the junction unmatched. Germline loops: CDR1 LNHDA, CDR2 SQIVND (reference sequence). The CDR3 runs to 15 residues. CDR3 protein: CASSTGLADYNEQFF. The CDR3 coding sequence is TGTGCCAGTAGTACGGGACTAGCGGATTACAATGAGCAGTTCTTC.

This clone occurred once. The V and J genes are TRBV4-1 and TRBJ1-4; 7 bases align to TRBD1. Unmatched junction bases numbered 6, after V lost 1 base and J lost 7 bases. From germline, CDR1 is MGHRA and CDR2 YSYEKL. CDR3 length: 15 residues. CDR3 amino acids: CASSQGNRGAEKLFF. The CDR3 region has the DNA TGCGCCAGCAGCCAAGGCAACAGGGGAGCTGAAAAACTGTTTTTT.

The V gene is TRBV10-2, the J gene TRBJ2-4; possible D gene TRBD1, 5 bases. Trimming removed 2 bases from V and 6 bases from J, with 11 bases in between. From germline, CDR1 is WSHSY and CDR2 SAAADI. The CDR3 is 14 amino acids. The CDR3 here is CASSEAGFLNIQYF. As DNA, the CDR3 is TGCGCCAGCAGTGAGGCAGGGTTTTTAAACATTCAGTACTTC.

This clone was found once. The CDR3 bases are TGTGCCAGCAGCTTAGCTGTGACGCTGGAGACCCAGTACTTC. The encoded protein is CASSLAVTLETQYF. This chain links TRBV11-2 with TRBJ2-5; D remains unclear. The CDR3 has 14 residues. CDR1 is SGHAT, CDR2 FQNNGV, per germline. Trimming left V 1 base short and J 5 bases short, with 11 bases between.

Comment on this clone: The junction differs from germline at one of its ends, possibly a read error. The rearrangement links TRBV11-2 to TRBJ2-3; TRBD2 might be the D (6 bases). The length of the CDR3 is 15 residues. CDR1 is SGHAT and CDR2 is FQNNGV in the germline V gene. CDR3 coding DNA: TGTGCCAGCAGCCTAGACGGCGGGAATGGGGATACGCAGTATTTT. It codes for CASSLDGGNGDTQYF.